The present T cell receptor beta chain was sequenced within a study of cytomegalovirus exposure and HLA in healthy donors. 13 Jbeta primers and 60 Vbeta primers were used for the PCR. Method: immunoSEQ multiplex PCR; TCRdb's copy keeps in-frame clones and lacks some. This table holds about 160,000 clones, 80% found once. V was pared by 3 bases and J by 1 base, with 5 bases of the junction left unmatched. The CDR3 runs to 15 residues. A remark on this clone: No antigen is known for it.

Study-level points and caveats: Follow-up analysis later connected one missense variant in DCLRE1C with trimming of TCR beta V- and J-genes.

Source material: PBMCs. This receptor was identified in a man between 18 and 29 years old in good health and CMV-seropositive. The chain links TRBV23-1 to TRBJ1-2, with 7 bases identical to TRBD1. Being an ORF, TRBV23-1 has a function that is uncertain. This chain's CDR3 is CASSHRGLSNYGYTF. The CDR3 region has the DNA TGCGCCAGCAGTCACAGGGGGTTGAGTAACTATGGCTACACCTTC.